This TCR beta chain stems from a study of blood T cell repertoires in COVID-19. Study details: T cells, B-cell-depleted T cells, or PBMCs supplied cDNA or gDNA.

Unmatched junction bases numbered 7, after V lost 1 base and J lost 3 bases. CDR3 size: 16 residues. Germline CDR1 reads SGDLS; CDR2 reads YYNGEE. Sequenced by immunoSEQ multiplex PCR; TCRdb stores in-frame clones only, minus some. This repertoire shows roughly 340,000 clones, more than 75% found once; its top ten account for roughly 2%. This clone was recorded once. The source is a man aged 35 to 55 in a cohort exposed to, infected with or recovered from COVID-19 (not recorded which). The sequencing input was PBMCs or T cells enriched from blood (not recorded which). The gene calls are TRBV9 and TRBJ2-7; 10 positions match TRBD1. The CDR3 sequence is CASSVSAGTGDYEQYF. The CDR3 region has the DNA TGTGCCAGCAGCGTATCAGCGGGGACAGGGGACTACGAGCAGTACTTC.